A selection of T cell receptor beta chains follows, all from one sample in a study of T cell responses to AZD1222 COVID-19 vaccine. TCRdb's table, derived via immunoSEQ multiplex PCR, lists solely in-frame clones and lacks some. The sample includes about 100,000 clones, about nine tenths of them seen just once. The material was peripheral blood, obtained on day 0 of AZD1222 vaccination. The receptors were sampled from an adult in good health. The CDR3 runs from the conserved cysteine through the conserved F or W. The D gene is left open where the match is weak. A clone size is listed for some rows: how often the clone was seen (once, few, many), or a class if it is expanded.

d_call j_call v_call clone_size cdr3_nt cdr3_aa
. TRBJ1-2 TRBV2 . TGTGCCAGCAGTGGGGGTGGAGGGGTCGGCTATGGCTACACCTTC CASSGGGGVGYGYTF
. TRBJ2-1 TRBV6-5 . TGTGCCAGCAGTTACACCCCTTCTAGCGATAATGAGCAGTTCTTC CASSYTPSSDNEQFF
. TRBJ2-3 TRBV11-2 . TGTGCCAGCAGCTTGGGAATTGGAGATACGCAGTATTTT CASSLGIGDTQYF
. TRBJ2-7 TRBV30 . TGTGCCTGGAGCCGACCTACTAGCAGCTCCTACGAGCAGTACTTC CAWSRPTSSSYEQYF
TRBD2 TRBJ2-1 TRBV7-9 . TGTGCCAGCAGCACCCGACTAGCGGGAGTACTCTACAATGAGCAGTTCTTC CASSTRLAGVLYNEQFF
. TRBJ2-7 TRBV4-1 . TGCGCCAGCAGCCACCAGGACAGTGTAGGTTACGAGCAGTACTTC CASSHQDSVGYEQYF
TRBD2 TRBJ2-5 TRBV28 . TGTGCCAGCAGTTCGGGACTAGCGGGCCCCCAAGAGACCCAGTACTTC CASSSGLAGPQETQYF
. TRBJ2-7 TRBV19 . TGTGCCAGTAGTATAGCGGCAGGGCAGGAGCAGTACTTC CASSIAAGQEQYF
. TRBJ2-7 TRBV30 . TGTGCCTGGAGTGTACAGGCGGTAAAGCAGTACTTC CAWSVQAVKQYF
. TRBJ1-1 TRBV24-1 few TGTGCCACCAGTGATTCCAACAGGGCGGCAGAAGCTTTCTTT CATSDSNRAAEAFF
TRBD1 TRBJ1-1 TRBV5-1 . TGCGCCAGCAGGTCCCCAGGGGGGAACACTGAAGCTTTCTTT CASRSPGGNTEAFF
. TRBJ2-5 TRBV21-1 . TGTGCCAGCAGCCCTTGGGACTCCACCCGGCCCCAGTACTTC CASSPWDSTRPQYF
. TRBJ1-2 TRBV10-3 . TGTGCCATCAGTGAGGAACACCGGGATGGCTACACCTTC CAISEEHRDGYTF
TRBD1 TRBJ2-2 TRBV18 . TGTGCCAGCTCACCACTCAGGACAGGGTGGAACACCGGGGAGCTGTTTTTT CASSPLRTGWNTGELFF
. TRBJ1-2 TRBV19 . TGTGCCAGTACTAGGGGAGACTATGGCTACACCTTC CASTRGDYGYTF
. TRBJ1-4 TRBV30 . TGTGCCTGGAAACAGGGTCAGCCTAATGAAAAACTGTTTTTT CAWKQGQPNEKLFF
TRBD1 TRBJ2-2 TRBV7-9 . TGTGCCAGCAGCTGGACAGGGGACACCGGGGAGCTGTTTTTT CASSWTGDTGELFF
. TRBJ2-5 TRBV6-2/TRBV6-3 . TGTGCCAGCAGTCCACCTCAGGCGGGCCAAGAGACCCAGTACTTC CASSPPQAGQETQYF
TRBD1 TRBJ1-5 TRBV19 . TGTGCCAGTAGTATAAGGGGGCTAGGTCAGCCCCAGCATTTT CASSIRGLGQPQHF
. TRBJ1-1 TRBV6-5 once TGTGCCAGCCGCTTTGGGGGGCCCTCTGAAGCTTTCTTT CASRFGGPSEAFF
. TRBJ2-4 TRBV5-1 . TGCGCCAGCAGCTTGGCCCCCGGGACACCCAAAAACATTCAGTACTTC CASSLAPGTPKNIQYF
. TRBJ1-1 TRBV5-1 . TGCGCCAGCAGCTTGGTTGGCTGGGAATATAGCACTGAAGCTTTCTTT CASSLVGWEYSTEAFF
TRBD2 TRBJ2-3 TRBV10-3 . TGTGCCATCAGTGAGTGGGGGACTAGCAACACAGATACGCAGTATTTT CAISEWGTSNTDTQYF